What follows are 25 T cell receptor beta chains derived from one specimen sequenced in a study of OX40 agonist ivuxolimab in advanced cancers. Assay: immunoSEQ multiplex PCR; the TCRdb copy retains only in-frame clones and omits some. Seen here are about 67,000 clones, approximately 80% observed once, and the top ten hold 8.2%. The sample was CD4+ or CD8+ T cells sorted from blood, taken in a trial of the OX40 agonist ivuxolimab. All receptors come from an adult with an advanced solid tumor such as melanoma, head and neck, liver or kidney cancer.

The rearrangement joins TRBV27 to TRBJ1-2, with TRBD1 as a possible D gene (5 bases). Looked up from germline, CDR1 is MNHEY and CDR2 is SMNVEV (reference sequence). The CDR3 covers 15 residues. The V and J ends lost 5 bases and 2 bases respectively, with 15 bases between them. This CDR3 is CASSTTGRLNYGYTF. CDR3 sequence (DNA): TGTGCCAGCAGTACTACGGGACGGCTGAACTATGGCTACACCTTC.

The CDR3 here is CASSADLMINTEAFF. In DNA form, the CDR3 reads TGTGCCAGCAGCGCTGACCTAATGATAAACACTGAAGCTTTCTTT. This chain links TRBV9 with TRBJ1-1; no reliable D call. The CDR3 sequence is 15 residues long. Trimming took off 3 bases at V and 2 bases at J, with 14 bases between the two ends. CDR1 is SGDLS, CDR2 YYNGEE, per germline.

The chain has TRBV4-1 and TRBJ2-5; D might be TRBD1 (6 bases). Germline assignment: CDR1 MGHRA and CDR2 YSYEKL. The CDR3 length is 14 residues. Trimming removed 4 bases at V and 5 bases at J, with 14 bases between. The CDR3 DNA is TGCGCCAGCAGCCGATACAGGGACGTTGAGACCCAGTACTTC. Translated: CASSRYRDVETQYF.

V gene TRBV18 combines with J gene TRBJ2-2; the match to TRBD1 covers 9 bases. The CDR3 totals 16 residues. Germline CDR1 and CDR2: KGHSH and LQKENI. With V trimmed by 5 bases and J by 4 bases, 8 bases remained unmatched. This chain's CDR3 is CASSSRTGESTGELFF. In DNA form, the CDR3 reads TGTGCCAGCTCATCCCGGACAGGGGAAAGCACCGGGGAGCTGTTTTTT.

V gene TRBV5-4 combines with J gene TRBJ2-2; perhaps TRBD1 as D (5 bases). V lost 0 bases to trimming and J lost 5 bases, with 11 bases between them. Germline V CDR1 and CDR2: SGHNT, YYREEE (reference sequence). The CDR3 is 15 residues long. The CDR3 spells CASSLGQGGTGELFF. The DNA of the CDR3 is TGTGCCAGCAGCTTGGGCCAGGGCGGAACCGGGGAGCTGTTTTTT.

In regard to this clone: At one end, the junction sequence differs from germline, possibly due to a read error. The chain has TRBV5-4 and TRBJ2-7; TRBD2 is a possible D gene (6 bases). Germline CDR1 is SGHNT and CDR2 is YYREEE (reference sequence). The CDR3 runs to 15 residues. CDR3 DNA sequence: TGCGCCAGCAGCCAAGAAATAGCGGTCTCCTACGAGCAGTACTTC. This codes for CASSQEIAVSYEQYF.

The chain is built from TRBV7-9 and TRBJ2-7; the D is unclear. Germline CDR1 is SEHNR and CDR2 is FQNEAQ (reference sequence). V was cut by 1 base and J by 7 bases, with 11 bases left in between. The CDR3 contains 13 residues. CDR3 sequence: CASSLGIGQEQYV. The CDR3 DNA reads TGTGCCAGCAGCTTAGGAATCGGTCAAGAGCAGTACGTC.

The chain links TRBV5-4 to TRBJ2-3; D unclear. The length of the CDR3 is 12 residues. V lost 5 bases and J lost 0, with 4 bases in between. Germline V lookup: CDR1 SGHNT, CDR2 YYREEE (reference sequence). Written as DNA, the CDR3 is TGTGCCAGCAGGGAGAGCACAGATACGCAGTATTTT. Translating it yields CASRESTDTQYF.

The rearrangement links TRBV21-1 to TRBJ2-7; the table's D call, TRBD2, was not checked against the DNA. TRBV21-1 represents a pseudogene. This CDR3 is built from 13 residues. CDR3 residues: CASSALGEDSQYV. The CDR3 coding sequence is TGTGCCAGCAGCGCGTTGGGGGAGGACTCGCAGTACGTC.

In its sample, this clone was seen once. The chain uses TRBV5-4 and TRBJ2-5; D gene unclear. V lost 0 bases and J 4 bases, leaving 13 bases between the germline ends. The CDR3 runs to 15 residues. Germline CDR1 SGHNT, CDR2 YYREEE (reference sequence). The CDR3, as DNA: TGTGCCAGCAGCTTGGCATGGGGATCCGGAGAGACCCAGTACTTC. Its protein is CASSLAWGSGETQYF.

The chain has TRBV27 and TRBJ1-1, with D possibly TRBD1 on 6 matching bases. The CDR3 sequence is 16 residues long. V was cut by 2 bases and J by 1 base, with 14 bases left in between. Per germline, CDR1 MNHEY and CDR2 SMNVEV (reference sequence). For the CDR3, the DNA is TGTGCCAGCAGTTTACAAATAGGGGGGCAGAACACTGAAGCTTTCTTT. Protein sequence: CASSLQIGGQNTEAFF.

The chain joins TRBV19 to TRBJ1-5, with D perhaps matching TRBD1 (5 bases). The germline V gene has CDR1 LNHDA and CDR2 SQIVND (reference sequence). Trimming shortened V by 5 bases and J by 5 bases, and 10 bases separated the two germline ends. CDR3 length equals 13 residues. The CDR3 here is CASSRDWDQPQHF. DNA of the CDR3: TGTGCCAGTAGTCGGGACTGGGATCAGCCCCAGCATTTT. The full variable domain, with the rest looked up from reference TRBV19 and TRBJ1-5, is DGGITQSPKYLFRKEGQNVTLSCEQNLNHDAMYWYRQDPGQGLRLIYYSQIVNDFQKGDIAEGYSVSREKKESFPLTVTSAQKNPTAFYLCASSRDWDQPQHFGDGTRLSIL.

The gene calls are TRBV28 and TRBJ2-3, with D tentatively TRBD1 or TRBD2 (5 bases each). V shed 7 bases and J shed 3 bases, with 23 bases lying between them. The germline CDR1 and CDR2 sequences are MDHEN and SYDVKM. The CDR3 loop spans 17 amino acids. CDR3 nucleotide sequence: TGTGCCAGCAAAGGTTTGGTCCAGCGTGAGGGGACAGATACGCAGTATTTT. This encodes CASKGLVQREGTDTQYF.

V usage is TRBV4-3 and J usage is TRBJ1-2; possibly TRBD1 for D (6 bases). Germline V gives CDR1 LGHNA, CDR2 YSLEER. The CDR3 totals 17 residues. V lost 5 bases, J lost 0 bases, and 19 bases lay in between. The CDR3 reads CASSLSVRGTTNYGYTF. In DNA form, the CDR3 reads TGCGCCAGCAGCTTGTCGGTCAGGGGCACGACTAACTATGGCTACACCTTC.

This clone has a single count. The CDR3 nucleotides read TGTGCCATCAGTGAATCGGTTCTTCGTGGCAGGGCGACGTACGAGCAGTACTTC. Translated: CAISESVLRGRATYEQYF. The chain carries TRBV10-3 and TRBJ2-5; weak D call: TRBD1 (5 bases). The J call is uncertain, as TRBJ2-7 better fits the DNA end. The CDR3 runs to 18 residues. Germline V gene sequence: CDR1 ENHRY, CDR2 SYGVKD.

This chain joins TRBV10-1 and TRBJ2-5; possible D gene TRBD1, 6 bases. CDR3 length equals 13 residues. CDR1 and CDR2 from the germline V gene are WNHNN and SYGVQD (reference sequence). V was pared by 5 bases and J by 9 bases, with 16 bases between. Here the CDR3 reads CASSHTGKEPQYF. The CDR3 coding sequence is TGCGCCAGCAGTCACACAGGGAAGGAGCCCCAGTACTTC.

This clone occurred a few times. The chain couples TRBV4-3 to TRBJ2-7, with 7 bases that match TRBD2. CDR1 is LGHNA and CDR2 is YSLEER in the germline V gene. This CDR3 comprises 14 residues. Trimming cost V 1 base and J 4 bases; bases outside gene matches: 4. This chain's CDR3 is CASSQGPGGYEQYF. The CDR3 DNA reads as TGCGCCAGCAGCCAAGGGCCGGGAGGATACGAGCAGTACTTC.

The chain employs TRBV4-1 and TRBJ2-7; 8 bases match TRBD1. V shed 7 bases, J shed 2 bases, and the junction held 7 bases outside the gene matches. The CDR3 has 14 amino acids. Germline V gives CDR1 MGHRA, CDR2 YSYEKL. This chain's CDR3 is CASTPGQEAYEQYF. The DNA of the CDR3 is TGCGCCAGCACCCCGGGACAGGAGGCCTACGAGCAGTACTTC.

The chain uses TRBV4-1 and TRBJ2-5; 9 bases are a match to TRBD2. The CDR3 loop spans 15 amino acids. CDR1 is MGHRA and CDR2 is YSYEKL in the germline V gene. V was pared by 0 bases and J by 5 bases, with 4 bases of the junction left unmatched. As DNA, the CDR3 is TGCGCCAGCAGCCAAGAAGGCGGGGGGGCGGAGACCCAGTACTTC. Translating it yields CASSQEGGGAETQYF.

V is TRBV10-3 and J is TRBJ2-3; the D is unclear. Trimming took off 8 bases at V and 2 bases at J, with 8 bases between the two ends. The CDR3 length is 12 residues. Germline values: CDR1 ENHRY, CDR2 SYGVKD. CDR3 coding DNA: TGTGCCATCGGACCAGCCACAGATACGCAGTATTTT. It is translated as CAIGPATDTQYF.

This clone has just one count. CDR3 in amino acids: CAGSRGQGFEAFF. CDR3 sequence (DNA): TGTGCCGGGAGCCGGGGACAGGGGTTTGAAGCTTTCTTT. The rearrangement joins TRBV7-8 to TRBJ1-1, with 10 bases matching TRBD1. The CDR3 spans 13 residues. Per germline, CDR1 SGHVS and CDR2 FQNEAQ. V lost 11 bases to trimming and J lost 7 bases; unmatched junction nucleotides: 10.

The J gene is TRBJ2-1, the V gene TRBV7-3, with 7 bases fitting TRBD2. This CDR3 contains 15 residues. In germline, CDR1 is SGHTA, CDR2 FQGTGA. The trim removed 2 bases at V and 9 bases at J, leaving 10 bases unmatched. This CDR3 reads CASSLRGGGKGEQFF. The CDR3 DNA sequence: TGTGCCAGCAGCTTACGGGGCGGGGGAAAGGGTGAGCAGTTCTTC.

In its sample, this clone was seen a few times. The V and J genes are TRBV12-2 and TRBJ2-1; the table's D call TRBD2 went unverified against the DNA. TRBV12-2 is designated a pseudogene. The CDR3 runs 19 residues. The CDR3 region has the DNA TGTGCAAGTCGCCTCAAGGGGGGGCTAGCGGGTCCCTCCTACAATGAGCAGTTCTTC. Translated: CASRLKGGLAGPSYNEQFF.

The V call is TRBV7-3, the J call TRBJ2-1, with D possibly TRBD1 on 6 matching bases. Germline assignment: CDR1 SGHTA and CDR2 FQGTGA. The CDR3 totals 15 residues. The germline V and J ends were trimmed by 2 bases and 4 bases, with 12 bases remaining between them. The CDR3 bases are TGTGCCAGCAGCTTATATCCAGGGGTGTACAATGAGCAGTTCTTC. Its protein product is CASSLYPGVYNEQFF. Combining the CDR3 with reference TRBV7-3 and TRBJ2-1 gives the whole variable domain GAGVSQTPSNKVTEKGKYVELRCDPISGHTALYWYRQSLGQGPEFLIYFQGTGAADDSGLPNDRFFAVRPEGSVSTLKIQRTERGDSAVYLCASSLYPGVYNEQFFGPGTRLTVL.

This chain uses TRBV7-9 with TRBJ2-7; 8 positions match TRBD1. V lost 4 bases and J lost 4; bases outside the gene matches: 6. In germline, CDR1 is SEHNR, CDR2 FQNEAQ (reference sequence). This CDR3 is 14 amino acids long. In DNA, the CDR3 is TGTGCCAGCAGCTCCGGGACAGGAATTTACGAGCAGTACTTC. Translated: CASSSGTGIYEQYF.